This T cell receptor (beta chain) was captured by sequencing in a study of T cell changes during pregnancy in multiple sclerosis. Measured with immunoSEQ multiplex PCR; TCRdb has only the in-frame clones, and not every one. The data show over 50,000 clones, around nine tenths seen once. CDR1 is LNHDA and CDR2 is SQIVND in the germline V gene (reference sequence). The CDR3 extends over 16 amino acids. The ends were cut back, 9 bases at V and 2 bases at J, with 23 bases in the middle. The origin of this receptor is a human donor whose cells served as feeder cells for cultures in a pregnancy study. J is TRBJ2-7 and V is TRBV19, with a possible D match to TRBD2 (7 bases). The sample taken for sequencing was peripheral blood from another person, used as feeder cells. CDR3 protein: CASHRTGRGTPYEQYF. Written as DNA, the CDR3 is TGTGCCAGCCACCGCACAGGGCGGGGGACCCCCTACGAGCAGTACTTC. Full variable domain (outside the CDR3, taken from reference TRBV19 and TRBJ2-7): DGGITQSPKYLFRKEGQNVTLSCEQNLNHDAMYWYRQDPGQGLRLIYYSQIVNDFQKGDIAEGYSVSREKKESFPLTVTSAQKNPTAFYLCASHRTGRGTPYEQYFGPGTRLTVT.